The 23 T cell receptor beta chains below were found in one sample sequenced in a study of T cell repertoires in cytomegalovirus infection. One entry per CDR3 protein, called by TCRdb with MiXCR from the reads. Among roughly 600,000 distinct CDR3 sequences listed, roughly 26% were seen once. Sequences were obtained from CD8+ T cells from PBMCs. The receptors were gathered from a human donor in good health (CMV status not recorded). Some clones in this sample may be carry-over from other donors' samples.

This clonotype was recorded many times. The chain combines TRBV28 with TRBJ2-3; 12 nucleotides match TRBD2. Germline loops: CDR1 MDHEN, CDR2 SYDVKM. V trimming: 3 bases; J trimming: 4 bases; junction bases outside the gene matches: 5. The CDR3 spans 16 residues. The CDR3 spells CASSFPTSGGADTQYF. CDR3 coding DNA: TGTGCCAGCAGTTTCCCGACTAGCGGGGGTGCAGATACGCAGTATTTT.

This clonotype was counted ten times or more. V gene TRBV29-1 combines with J gene TRBJ2-7; 7 positions match TRBD2. V shed 2 bases and J 3 bases; nucleotides not matched to a gene: 7. CDR1 SQVTM and CDR2 ANQGSEA come from the germline V gene. The CDR3 has 14 residues. The CDR3 loop is CSVELPGGNYEQYF. For the CDR3, the DNA is TGCAGCGTTGAACTCCCGGGAGGAAACTACGAGCAGTACTTC.

This clonotype was seen ten or more times. This chain connects TRBV28 to TRBJ2-3; D might be TRBD2 (7 bases). The germline V gene encodes CDR1 MDHEN and CDR2 SYDVKM. Trimming pared 8 bases from V and 4 bases from J, leaving 16 bases between. This CDR3 contains 14 residues. The CDR3 region is CASEGGERPDTQYF. The CDR3 DNA sequence: TGTGCCAGCGAAGGGGGGGAGCGGCCAGATACGCAGTATTTT.

This clonotype was seen a few times. The chain combines TRBV7-9 with TRBJ1-1; D gene ambiguous. CDR3 length: 14 residues. V lost 7 bases, J lost 1 base, and 13 bases lay in between. Germline CDR1 is SEHNR and CDR2 is FQNEAQ (reference sequence). The DNA for the CDR3 is TGTGCCAGCACCCCCGTGGACGGGAACACTGAAGCTTTCTTT. Amino acid sequence: CASTPVDGNTEAFF.

For this clonotype: The junction and the germline gene differ at one end; a read error may be behind it. CDR3 DNA: TGTGCCAGCAGCCGGGGGGTCTTCGCCGATGAGGAGTTCTTC. Its protein product is CASSRGVFADEEFF. The chain is built from TRBV9 and TRBJ2-1, with 7 bases fitting TRBD2. Germline assignment: CDR1 SGDLS and CDR2 YYNGEE. This CDR3 is 14 amino acids long. Variable domain in full (rest from reference TRBV9 and TRBJ2-1): DSGVTQTPKHLITATGQRVTLRCSPRSGDLSVYWYQQSLDQGLQFLIQYYNGEERAKGNILERFSAQQFPDLHSELNLSSLELGDSALYFCASSRGVFADEEFFGPGTRLTVL.

This clonotype was detected a few times. The gene calls are TRBV29-1 and TRBJ1-1, with 8 bases fitting TRBD1. The CDR3 is made up of 15 amino acids. Trimming removed 4 bases from V and 3 bases from J; junction bases left unmatched: 10. Per germline, CDR1 SQVTM and CDR2 ANQGSEA. The CDR3 region has the DNA TGCAGCGTTGGGTCCTTAAGGACAGGGCACACTGAAGCTTTCTTT. Translation: CSVGSLRTGHTEAFF.

With regard to this clonotype: This sequence may be a read error, since a much larger clone differs from it by one base. The chain has TRBV6-2 or TRBV6-3 and TRBJ2-2; D possibly corresponds to TRBD2 (6 bases). The CDR3 extends over 14 amino acids. V dropped 1 base and J dropped 5 bases, with 8 bases sitting between them. Germline V lookup: CDR1 MNHEY, CDR2 SVGEGT. The CDR3 sequence is CASSYLGLTGELFF. The DNA of the CDR3 is TGTGCCAGCAGTTACTTGGGACTGACCGGGGAGCTGTTTTTT.

This clonotype was counted once. This chain uses TRBV29-1 with TRBJ2-1, with 7 bases fitting TRBD1. V was clipped by 4 bases and J by 6 bases; unmatched bases: 12. Germline CDR1 is SQVTM and CDR2 is ANQGSEA. This CDR3 spans 15 amino acids. CDR3 loop: CSVGGTDTSVNEQFF. The CDR3 DNA reads TGCAGCGTTGGAGGGACAGACACTTCGGTCAATGAGCAGTTCTTC.

This clonotype was seen only a few times. The J gene is TRBJ1-3, the V gene TRBV10-3; the D gene is possibly TRBD1 (5 bases). Germline loops: CDR1 ENHRY, CDR2 SYGVKD. The CDR3 is 17 residues long. Trimming took off 2 bases at V and 1 base at J, with 15 bases between the two ends. The CDR3 DNA sequence: TGTGCCATCAGTGAGGGGGCTCCTGGATCGTCTGGAAACACCATATATTTT. This sequence encodes CAISEGAPGSSGNTIYF.

This clonotype showed up just a few times. The chain combines TRBV18 with TRBJ2-5; 10 bases agree with TRBD1. CDR1 is KGHSH, CDR2 LQKENI, per germline. V lost 3 bases to trimming and J lost 3 bases; unmatched junction nucleotides: 4. This CDR3 is built from 15 residues. CDR3 nucleotide sequence: TGTGCCAGCTCACCGGAAGGGACAGGGGAAGAGACCCAGTACTTC. It is translated as CASSPEGTGEETQYF.

The gene calls are TRBV29-1 and TRBJ2-3; the D gene is possibly TRBD2 (6 bases). CDR3 length: 14 amino acids. Trimming removed 6 bases at V and 2 bases at J, with 15 bases between. Germline V gene lookup returns CDR1 SQVTM and CDR2 ANQGSEA. The CDR3 sequence is CSVAQGGDTDTQYF. The CDR3 DNA follows: TGCAGCGTGGCCCAGGGCGGGGACACAGATACGCAGTATTTT.

The chain is built from TRBV29-1 and TRBJ2-1; no clear D. The germline gives CDR1 SQVTM, CDR2 ANQGSEA. The ends were cut back, 3 bases at V and 0 bases at J, with 12 bases in the middle. The CDR3 is 15 amino acids. In DNA, the CDR3 is TGCAGCGTTGATGGGTTTGTCAGCTCCTACAATGAGCAGTTCTTC. Encoded protein: CSVDGFVSSYNEQFF.

This clonotype occurred a few times. The chain combines TRBV4-1 with TRBJ2-2; D uncertain. Per germline, CDR1 MGHRA and CDR2 YSYEKL. V gave up 1 base and J gave up 0 bases, with 6 bases separating them. CDR3 length: 15 amino acids. Here the CDR3 reads CASSQGNTNTGELFF. DNA of the CDR3: TGCGCCAGCAGCCAAGGGAACACGAACACCGGGGAGCTGTTTTTT.

This clonotype was recorded a few times. This sequence joins TRBV6-2 or TRBV6-3 and TRBJ2-3, with TRBD2 matching 8 bases. CDR1 and CDR2 (germline): MNHEY, SVGEGT. V shed 2 bases and J 0 bases; nucleotides not matched to a gene: 7. The CDR3 runs to 17 residues. CDR3 sequence: CASSYKRGLPSTDTQYF. DNA for the CDR3: TGTGCCAGCAGTTACAAGCGGGGGTTACCTAGCACAGATACGCAGTATTTT.

This clonotype was seen a single time. This chain uses TRBV2 with TRBJ2-6; D gene uncertain. Trimming left V 10 bases short and J 0 bases short, with 13 bases between. Germline loops: CDR1 SNHLY, CDR2 FYNNEI. The length of the CDR3 is 15 residues. CDR3 in amino acids: CANAETHSGANVLTF. Written as DNA, the CDR3 is TGTGCCAACGCAGAGACCCACTCTGGGGCCAACGTCCTGACTTTC.

V usage is TRBV6-2 or TRBV6-3 and J usage is TRBJ2-1; 10 bases match TRBD2. The CDR3 spans 15 residues. Losses at the gene ends were 5 bases for V and 4 bases for J; bases not matched to a gene: 5. In germline, CDR1 is MNHEY, CDR2 SVGEGT. The CDR3 DNA reads TGTGCCAGCAGTACAGGACTAGCGGAGTACAATGAGCAGTTCTTC. Translation gives CASSTGLAEYNEQFF.

In this sample, this clonotype turned up a few times. The chain employs TRBV2 and TRBJ2-3; 10 nucleotides agree with TRBD2. J lost 0 bases, V lost 6 bases, and 3 bases had no gene match. CDR3 length equals 15 residues. CDR1 and CDR2 (germline): SNHLY, FYNNEI. The CDR3 sequence: CASRILAGSTDTQYF. The CDR3 coding sequence is TGTGCCAGCAGAATACTAGCGGGGAGCACAGATACGCAGTATTTT. Supplemented by reference TRBV2 and TRBJ2-3, the full variable domain reads EPEVTQTPSHQVTQMGQEVILRCVPISNHLYFYWYRQILGQKVEFLVSFYNNEISEKSEIFDDQFSVERPDGSNFTLKIRSTKLEDSAMYFCASRILAGSTDTQYFGPGTRLTVL.

The genes are TRBV4-1 and TRBJ1-2; D possibly corresponds to TRBD1 (5 bases). Germline lookup yields CDR1 MGHRA and CDR2 YSYEKL. There are 15 residues in the CDR3. Trimming took 0 bases from V and 6 from J, leaving 14 bases between them. For the CDR3, the DNA is TGCGCCAGCAGCCAAGACCGGGACGGGTATAATGGCTACACCTTC. Translating it yields CASSQDRDGYNGYTF.

The chain carries TRBV20-1 and TRBJ2-7; D gene ambiguous. The CDR3 spans 13 residues. CDR1 and CDR2 from the germline V gene are DFQATT and SNEGSKA (reference sequence). Deletions cut 1 base from V and 5 bases from J, with 12 bases between. The CDR3 DNA is TGCAGTGCTAGAGTGACCCTTGGCGACGAGCAGTACTTC. This codes for CSARVTLGDEQYF.

This chain connects TRBV28 to TRBJ1-5; 7 bases line up with TRBD1. Unmatched junction bases numbered 7, after V lost 5 bases and J lost 6 bases. The CDR3 runs to 14 residues. Germline V gene sequence: CDR1 MDHEN, CDR2 SYDVKM. CDR3 sequence reads: CASSARGLIQPQHF. DNA for the CDR3: TGTGCCAGCAGTGCCAGGGGGTTGATTCAGCCCCAGCATTTT.

This clonotype turned up a few times. The chain joins TRBV6-2 or TRBV6-3 to TRBJ2-1; maybe TRBD1 (7 bases). CDR3 length equals 15 residues. The V and J ends lost 5 bases and 8 bases respectively, with 19 bases between them. Germline V gene sequence: CDR1 MNHEY, CDR2 SVGEGT. CDR3: CASSAQGGPFYEQFF. In nucleotides, the CDR3 is TGTGCCAGCAGTGCTCAGGGGGGCCCTTTTTATGAGCAGTTCTTC.

As to this clonotype: A much larger clonotype is one base distant, so this may be a read error. This chain connects TRBV6-2 or TRBV6-3 to TRBJ2-5; D is unclear. Germline CDR1 reads MNHEY; CDR2 reads SVGEGT. The CDR3 extends over 14 amino acids. As DNA, the CDR3 is TGTACCAGCAGCAGTCTAGGACGGGAAGAGACCCAGTACTTC. Protein sequence: CTSSSLGREETQYF.

The chain combines TRBV12-5 with TRBJ1-1, with D unresolved. There are 15 residues in the CDR3. V was clipped by 0 bases and J by 1 base, with 9 bases between them. CDR1 is LGHNT, CDR2 FRNRAP, per germline. The CDR3 DNA reads as TGTGCTAGTGGTTTGGTACTGACTGGGAACACTGAAGCTTTCTTT. It codes for CASGLVLTGNTEAFF.